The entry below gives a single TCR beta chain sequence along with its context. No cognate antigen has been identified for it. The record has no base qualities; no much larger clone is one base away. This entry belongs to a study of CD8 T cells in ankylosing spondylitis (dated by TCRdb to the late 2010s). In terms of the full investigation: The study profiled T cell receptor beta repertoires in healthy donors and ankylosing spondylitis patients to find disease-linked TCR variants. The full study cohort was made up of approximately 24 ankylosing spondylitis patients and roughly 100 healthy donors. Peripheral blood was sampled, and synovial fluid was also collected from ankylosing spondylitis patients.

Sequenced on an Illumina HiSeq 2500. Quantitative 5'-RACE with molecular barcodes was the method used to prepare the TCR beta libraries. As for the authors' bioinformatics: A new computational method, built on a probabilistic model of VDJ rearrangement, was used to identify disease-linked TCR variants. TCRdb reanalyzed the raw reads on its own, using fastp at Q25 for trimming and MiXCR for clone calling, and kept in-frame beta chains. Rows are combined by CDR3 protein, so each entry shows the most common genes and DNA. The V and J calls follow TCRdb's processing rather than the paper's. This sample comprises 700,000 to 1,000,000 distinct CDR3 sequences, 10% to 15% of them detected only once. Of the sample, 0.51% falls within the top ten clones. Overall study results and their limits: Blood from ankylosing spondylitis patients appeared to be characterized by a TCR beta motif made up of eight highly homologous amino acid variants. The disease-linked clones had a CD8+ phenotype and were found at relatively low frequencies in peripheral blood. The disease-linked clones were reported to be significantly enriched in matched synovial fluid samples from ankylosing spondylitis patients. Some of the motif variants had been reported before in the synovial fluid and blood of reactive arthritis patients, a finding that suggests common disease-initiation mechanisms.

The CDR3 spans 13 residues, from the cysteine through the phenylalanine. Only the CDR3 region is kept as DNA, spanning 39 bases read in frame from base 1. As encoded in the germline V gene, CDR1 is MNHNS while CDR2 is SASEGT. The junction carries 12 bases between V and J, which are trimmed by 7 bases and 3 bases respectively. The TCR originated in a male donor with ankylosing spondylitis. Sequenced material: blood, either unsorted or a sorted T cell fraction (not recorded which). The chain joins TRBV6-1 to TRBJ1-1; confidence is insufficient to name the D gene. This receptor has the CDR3 CASNPTPHTEAFF. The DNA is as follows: TGTGCCAGCAATCCGACCCCTCACACTGAAGCTTTCTTT.